The clone carrying this T cell receptor beta chain was seen once. Its antigen remains unidentified. Time point of the sample: baseline pretreatment blood. Specified treatment: 15 Gy SBRT to primary tumor, nephrectomy 4 weeks later. Blood was sampled at baseline, 2 weeks and 4 weeks after SBRT. Clear cell pathology was present in this patient's renal cell carcinoma. This sample is part of a study of radiation and T cells in renal cell carcinoma. Overall study results and limits: From baseline, blood top tumor clonotypes peaked at 2 weeks post-radiation.

Data came from immunoSEQ multiplex PCR; TCRdb stores just in-frame clones and leaves some out. The data contain tens of thousands of clones, over 65% of them singletons. This CDR3 spans 14 amino acids. Germline V CDR1 and CDR2: SGHRS, YFSETQ. V gave up 0 bases and J gave up 0 bases, with 7 bases separating them. The V and J genes are TRBV5-1 and TRBJ2-7; D is undetermined. The source of this sequence is a man aged 55 to 70 with renal cell carcinoma. This specimen was blood, taken from a patient whose treatment included radiotherapy and nephrectomy. The CDR3 DNA reads as TGCGCCAGCAGCTTGGCGGCAGGCTCCTACGAGCAGTACTTC. Protein product: CASSLAAGSYEQYF.